The T cell receptor (beta chain) under discussion was sequenced for a study of blood T cell repertoires in COVID-19 (dated by TCRdb to the early 2020s). About the investigation overall: Samples covering the acute and convalescent phases of COVID-19 were provided by collaborators in the United States, Italy and Spain. Where available, HLA class I and class II types were taken from metadata supplied by the sample provider and were not determined by assay-based typing. The samples were drawn from the first 160 participants of the ongoing ImmuneRACE study and from 1,200 or so subjects provided by 6 global collaborators. The repertoires were released in a freely available public database meant as a resource for research on the immune response to SARS-CoV-2. The sample metadata nearly always contained a de-identified subject ID, COVID-19 status, age in years and sex. The prospective study material was composed of cDNA or gDNA derived from T cells, B-cell-depleted T cells, or PBMCs. Subjects who had been exposed to COVID-19, were actively infected with it, or had recovered from it provided the deeply sampled blood TCRbeta repertoires that made up the dataset.

In the prospective study, participants were about 18 to 89 years old, resided in under 30 geographic areas of the United States, and were enrolled through a virtual design. In the prospective study, cohorts were assigned on the basis of participant-reported clinical history obtained from a screening survey and a study questionnaire. ImmuneRACE Cohort 3 recovered participants were defined by two consecutive negative NP/OP PCR tests, healthcare professional clearance, or symptom resolution. Mobile phlebotomists in the prospective study collected whole blood, serum and a nasopharyngeal or oropharyngeal swab from every participant. Over a 2-month period, participants in the prospective study had the option of providing additional blood draws and questionnaires. Blood samples from the prospective study were shipped frozen or at room temperature prior to DNA extraction. Only one count was recorded for this clone. The clone's antigen remains unknown. Per-nucleotide qualities are absent, and no much larger clonotype sits a single base away.

V is clipped by 5 bases and J by 0 bases, and the sequence between their germline boundaries is 14 bases long. CDR1 and CDR2 were assigned from the germline V gene (reference sequence) as LNHDA and SQIVND. The CDR3, from cysteine to phenylalanine, totals 16 residues. Of all the DNA, just the CDR3 is kept, 48 bases in frame from base 1. Summary of the overall study and its limitations: Clinical and demographic metadata were provided uncurated, with the amount varying by source and participant.

TCRbeta CDR3 regions were amplified from genomic DNA by means of the immunoSEQ Assay, a bias-controlled multiplex PCR. From the authors' description of their analysis: Within the assay, amplification of reference gene primers was used to estimate how many nucleated cells each sample contained. Sequence reads were collapsed and filtered to measure the absolute abundance of every unique TCRbeta CDR3 rearrangement. For each sample, productive Simpson clonality was calculated by taking the square root of Simpson's diversity index across productive rearrangements. The source is immuneACCESS, and TCRdb retained only in-frame sequences with V and J called. Part of the clones is not carried over; for the studies checked, unresolved V genes explain less than half of this, and the remainder is unexplained. From that table come the V and J calls and clone size; the DNA was used to work out D and trimming. The sample data list roughly 240,000 clones, and about 82% of these were observed just once. The biggest ten clones account for roughly 2% of the sample.

The sequenced sample was PBMCs or T cells enriched from blood (not recorded which). This clonotype originated in a woman in her forties or fifties who had recovered from COVID-19. The sequence is built from TRBV19 and TRBJ1-5; a tentative D match to TRBD1 spans 6 bases. CDR3 sequence: CASSPRTEYSNQPQHF. The nucleotides are TGTGCCAGTAGTCCAAGGACAGAGTATAGCAATCAGCCCCAGCATTTT.